This T cell receptor (beta chain) is from a study of CXCR3-negative and CXCR3-positive naive CD8 T cells. Study observations and caveats: Memory, not naive, CXCR3-negative and CXCR3-positive cells differed in TRBV-TRBJ usage. Memory CD8+ cells showed much lower diversity, while both naive subsets displayed comparably high diversity.

TRB cDNA libraries were made by UMI-labeled 5' RACE. TCRdb reprocessed the 5' RACE reads and reports one entry per CDR3 protein, with no DNA. The sample table includes roughly 40,000 distinct CDR3 sequences. As concerns this clonotype: What it recognizes is unknown.

CD45RO-CCR7+CD27+CD95- was the phenotype of naive CD8+ T cells. Germline CDR1 is SGHVS and CDR2 is FNYEAQ. The CDR3 covers 13 residues. This TCR was sampled from a human donor in good health. Some clones in this sample may be carry-over from other donors' samples. Sequenced material: naive CXCR3- CD8+ T cells from blood. Subset of the sample: CD45RO-CCR7+CD27+CD95- naive CD8+ T cells lacking CXCR3 (TNR3-). The gene calls are TRBV7-6 and TRBJ2-3; TCRdb gives TRBD1 as the D gene, but with no DNA this cannot be confirmed. The CDR3 sequence is CASSFSGADTQYF.